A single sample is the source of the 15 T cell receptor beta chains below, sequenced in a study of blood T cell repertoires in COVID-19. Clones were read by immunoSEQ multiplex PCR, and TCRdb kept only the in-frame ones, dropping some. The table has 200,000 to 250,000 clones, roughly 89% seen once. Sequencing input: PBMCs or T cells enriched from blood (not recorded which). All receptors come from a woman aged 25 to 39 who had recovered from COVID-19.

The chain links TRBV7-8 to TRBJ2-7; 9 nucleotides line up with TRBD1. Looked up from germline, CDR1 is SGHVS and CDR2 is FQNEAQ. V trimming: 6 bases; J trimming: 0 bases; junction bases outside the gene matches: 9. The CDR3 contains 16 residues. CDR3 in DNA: TGTGCCAGCAGTCGAACTAGGACAGGGGTCTCCTACGAGCAGTACTTC. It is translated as CASSRTRTGVSYEQYF. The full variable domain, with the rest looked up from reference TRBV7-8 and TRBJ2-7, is GAGVSQSPRYKVAKRGQDVALRCDPISGHVSLFWYQQALGQGPEFLTYFQNEAQLDKSGLPSDRFFAERPEGSVSTLKIQRTQQEDSAVYLCASSRTRTGVSYEQYFGPGTRLTVT.

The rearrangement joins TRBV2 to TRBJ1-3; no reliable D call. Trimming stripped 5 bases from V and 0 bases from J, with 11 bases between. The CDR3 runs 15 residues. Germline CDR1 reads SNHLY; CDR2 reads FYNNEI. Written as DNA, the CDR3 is TGTGCCAGCAGTCAACACGACTTCTCTGGAAACACCATATATTTT. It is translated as CASSQHDFSGNTIYF.

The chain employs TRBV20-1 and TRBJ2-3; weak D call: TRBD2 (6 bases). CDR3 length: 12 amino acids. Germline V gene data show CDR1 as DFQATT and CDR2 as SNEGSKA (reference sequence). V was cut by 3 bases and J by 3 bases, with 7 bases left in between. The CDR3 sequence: CSASRETDTQYF. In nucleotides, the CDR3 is TGCAGTGCTAGTCGGGAGACAGATACGCAGTATTTT.

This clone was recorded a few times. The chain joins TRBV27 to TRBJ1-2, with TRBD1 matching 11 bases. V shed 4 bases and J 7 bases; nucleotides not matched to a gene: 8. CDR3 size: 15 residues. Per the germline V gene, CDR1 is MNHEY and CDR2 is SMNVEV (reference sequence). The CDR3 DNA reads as TGTGCCAGCAGTTCCGGACAGGGGGCATGGGGTGGCTACACCTTC. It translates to CASSSGQGAWGGYTF.

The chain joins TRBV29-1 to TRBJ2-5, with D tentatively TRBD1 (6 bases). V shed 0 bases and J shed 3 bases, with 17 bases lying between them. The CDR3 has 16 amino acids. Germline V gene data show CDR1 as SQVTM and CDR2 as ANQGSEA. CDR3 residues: CSVEDRRGQEEETQYF. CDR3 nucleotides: TGCAGCGTTGAAGATCGCAGGGGCCAAGAGGAAGAGACCCAGTACTTC.

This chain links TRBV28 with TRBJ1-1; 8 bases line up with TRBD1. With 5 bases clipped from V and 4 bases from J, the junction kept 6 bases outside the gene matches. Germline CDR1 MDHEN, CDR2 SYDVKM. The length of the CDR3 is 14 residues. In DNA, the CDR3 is TGTGCCAGCAGTACCAGCACAGGGGGCACTGAAGCTTTCTTT. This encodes CASSTSTGGTEAFF.

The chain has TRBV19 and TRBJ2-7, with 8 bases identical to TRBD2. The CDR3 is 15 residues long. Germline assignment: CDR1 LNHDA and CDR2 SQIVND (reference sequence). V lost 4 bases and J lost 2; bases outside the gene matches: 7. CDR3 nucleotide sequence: TGTGCCAGTAGTAGCCGACTAGCGTCAGCCTACGAGCAGTACTTC. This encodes CASSSRLASAYEQYF.

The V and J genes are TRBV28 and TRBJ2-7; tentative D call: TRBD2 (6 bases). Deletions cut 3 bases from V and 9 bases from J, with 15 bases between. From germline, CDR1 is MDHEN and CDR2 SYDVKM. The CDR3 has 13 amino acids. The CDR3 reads CASSLPGLEVQYF. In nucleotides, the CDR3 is TGTGCCAGCAGTTTGCCGGGACTCGAGGTGCAGTACTTC.

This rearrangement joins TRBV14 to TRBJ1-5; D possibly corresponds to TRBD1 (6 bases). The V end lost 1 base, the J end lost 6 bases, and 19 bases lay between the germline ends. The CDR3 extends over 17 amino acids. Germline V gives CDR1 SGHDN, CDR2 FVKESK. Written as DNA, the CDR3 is TGTGCCAGCAGCCAAGTGGGGGACAAGGAGCATCGTCAGCCCCAGCATTTT. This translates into CASSQVGDKEHRQPQHF. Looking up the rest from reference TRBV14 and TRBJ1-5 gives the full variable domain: EAGVTQFPSHSVIEKGQTVTLRCDPISGHDNLYWYRRVMGKEIKFLLHFVKESKQDESGMPNNRFLAERTGGTYSTLKVQPAELEDSGVYFCASSQVGDKEHRQPQHFGDGTRLSIL.

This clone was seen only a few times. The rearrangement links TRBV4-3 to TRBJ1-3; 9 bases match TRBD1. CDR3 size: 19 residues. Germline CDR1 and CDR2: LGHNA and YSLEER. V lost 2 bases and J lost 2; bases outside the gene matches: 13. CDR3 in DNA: TGCGCCAGCAGCCAAAATCCCCCTTCTAGGACAGGGGCTGGAAACACCATATATTTT. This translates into CASSQNPPSRTGAGNTIYF.

The CDR3 region is CASSQELREGAKNIQYF. The CDR3 DNA is TGCGCCAGCAGCCAAGAATTACGGGAGGGAGCCAAAAACATTCAGTACTTC. The rearrangement joins TRBV4-3 to TRBJ2-4, with 8 bases identical to TRBD2. The CDR3 loop spans 17 amino acids. Losses at the gene ends were 0 bases for V and 0 bases for J; bases not matched to a gene: 4. Germline loops: CDR1 LGHNA, CDR2 YSLEER.

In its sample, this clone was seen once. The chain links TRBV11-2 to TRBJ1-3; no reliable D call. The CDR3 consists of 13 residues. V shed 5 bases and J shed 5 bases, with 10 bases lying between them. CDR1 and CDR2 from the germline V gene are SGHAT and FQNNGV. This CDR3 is CASSPRTRNTIYF. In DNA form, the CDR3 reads TGTGCCAGCAGCCCCCGTACTCGAAACACCATATATTTT.

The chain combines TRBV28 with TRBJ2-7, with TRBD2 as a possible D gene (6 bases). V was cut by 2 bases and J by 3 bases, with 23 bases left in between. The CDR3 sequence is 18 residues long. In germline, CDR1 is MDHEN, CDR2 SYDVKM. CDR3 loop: CASSLDVVWGGTIYEQYF. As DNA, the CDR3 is TGTGCCAGCAGTTTAGATGTCGTGTGGGGCGGGACCATCTACGAGCAGTACTTC.

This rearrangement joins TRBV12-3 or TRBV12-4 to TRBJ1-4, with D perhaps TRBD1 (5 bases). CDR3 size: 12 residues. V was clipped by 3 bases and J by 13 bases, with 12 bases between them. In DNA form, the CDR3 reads TGTGCCAGCAGTTTCCAACAGGCTCCACTGTTTTTT. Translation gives CASSFQQAPLFF.

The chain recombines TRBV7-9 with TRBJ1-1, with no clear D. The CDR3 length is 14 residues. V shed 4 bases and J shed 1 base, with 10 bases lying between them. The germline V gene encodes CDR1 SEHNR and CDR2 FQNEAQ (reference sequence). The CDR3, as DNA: TGTGCCAGCAGCTCGAGGGTGACGAACACTGAAGCTTTCTTT. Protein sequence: CASSSRVTNTEAFF.